This is a list of T cell receptor beta chains from one sample in a study of cytomegalovirus exposure and HLA in healthy donors. Measured with immunoSEQ multiplex PCR; TCRdb has only the in-frame clones, and not every one. Seen here are 110,000 or so clones, 88% observed once, and the top ten hold roughly 2.1%. The specimen sequenced was PBMCs. The source is a woman aged 18-35 years in good health and CMV-seronegative. CDR3s include the opening cysteine and the closing phenylalanine or tryptophan. The order of the fields is D gene, CDR3 length, V gene, J gene, clone size, CDR3 DNA, CDR3 protein. A D gene is named only where the DNA matches it firmly. Only part of the rows carry a size: once, few, many, or a class if the clone is expanded.

>NA|14|TRBV12-5|TRBJ1-1|NA
TGTGCTAGTGGTTTGTTCGGGGGGCGCACTGAAGCTTTCTTT
CASGLFGGRTEAFF
>TRBD1|15|TRBV28|TRBJ1-1|few
TGTGCCAGCAGTTTAAGGGACAGGGGAACCCTTGAAGCTTTCTTT
CASSLRDRGTLEAFF
>NA|14|TRBV27|TRBJ2-7|few
TGTGCCAGCACTGCGGGACCTCCACGCTACGAGCAGTACTTC
CASTAGPPRYEQYF
>NA|14|TRBV10-3|TRBJ2-3|NA
TGTGCCATCAGTATGACTGATAGCACAGATACGCAGTATTTT
CAISMTDSTDTQYF
>TRBD1|14|TRBV27|TRBJ1-4|NA
TGTGCCAGCAGTCCCGACAGGGGGGGAGAAAAACTGTTTTTT
CASSPDRGGEKLFF
>NA|11|TRBV6-1|TRBJ2-7|once
TGTGCCAGCAGCAGGGTCTACGAGCAGTACTTC
CASSRVYEQYF
>NA|12|TRBV27|TRBJ1-5|NA
TGTGCCAGCGCAGGGGTTGGTCAGCCCCAGCATTTT
CASAGVGQPQHF
>TRBD1|16|TRBV7-9|TRBJ2-3|NA
TGTGCCAGCAGCTCCTTACAGGGGGTATTTACAGATACGCAGTATTTT
CASSSLQGVFTDTQYF
>TRBD1|14|TRBV7-3|TRBJ2-3|NA
TGTGCCAGCAGCGGCCAGGGGGCAGAGGATACGCAGTATTTT
CASSGQGAEDTQYF
>NA|14|TRBV5-5|TRBJ2-1|NA
TGTGCCAGCAGCTTGGCCATGGCCCACAATGAGCAGTTCTTC
CASSLAMAHNEQFF
>NA|16|TRBV15|TRBJ1-3|NA
TGTGCCACCAGCAGGGGCGACAGCCACTCTGGAAACACCATATATTTT
CATSRGDSHSGNTIYF
>TRBD1|17|TRBV5-1|TRBJ1-2|NA
TGCGCCAGCAGCTCTATACCGGGACAGCTTTCGGACTATGGCTACACCTTC
CASSSIPGQLSDYGYTF
>NA|14|TRBV4-1|TRBJ2-7|few
TGCGCCAGCAGCCACACTGGGCCAACCTACGAGCAGTACTTC
CASSHTGPTYEQYF
>NA|13|TRBV15|TRBJ1-2|NA
TGTGCCACCAGCAGAGCCACAAACTATGGCTACACCTTC
CATSRATNYGYTF
>TRBD1|12|TRBV29-1|TRBJ1-1|many
TGCAGCGTTCCGCTTCGACAGGGCGAAGCTTTCTTT
CSVPLRQGEAFF
>TRBD1|12|TRBV10-3|TRBJ1-2|NA
TGTGCCATTGGACAGGGGATCTATGGCTACACCTTC
CAIGQGIYGYTF
>TRBD1|18|TRBV9|TRBJ2-6|NA
TGTGCCAGCAGCGCCGGGGACAGAGGGTTCTCTGGGGCCAACGTCCTGACTTTC
CASSAGDRGFSGANVLTF
>NA|14|TRBV7-3|TRBJ2-3|NA
TGTGCCAGCAGCTTTGGGCCAGGCACAGATACGCAGTATTTT
CASSFGPGTDTQYF
>NA|15|TRBV6-1|TRBJ2-5|NA
TGTGCCAGCAGGAGACAGAGACCCTCCCAAGAGACCCAGTACTTC
CASRRQRPSQETQYF
>TRBD1|15|TRBV28|TRBJ2-2|once
TGTGCCAGCAGACTCGGGACAGGGAACACCGGGGAGCTGTTTTTT
CASRLGTGNTGELFF
>NA|15|TRBV6-5|TRBJ1-1|NA
TGTGCCAGCAGTTACCAGACGGGTATGAACACTGAAGCTTTCTTT
CASSYQTGMNTEAFF
>TRBD1|15|TRBV7-9|TRBJ1-1|NA
TGTGCCAGCAGCTTGTGGACAGGGGTGAACACTGAAGCTTTCTTT
CASSLWTGVNTEAFF
>NA|13|TRBV27|TRBJ2-5|NA
TGTGCCAGCAGTTTAGTGGGGCAGCGGACCCAGTACTTC
CASSLVGQRTQYF
>TRBD2|13|TRBV27|TRBJ2-1|NA
TGTGCCAGCATAGGCGGAGGCGGGGGTGAGCAGTTCTTC
CASIGGGGGEQFF
>NA|14|TRBV6-5|TRBJ1-1|NA
TGTGCCAGCACCCCCACCTTGGGGGCCGCTGAAGCTTTCTTT
CASTPTLGAAEAFF
>NA|16|TRBV7-8|TRBJ1-6|NA
TGTGCCAGCAGCTTAACAGGGAGCTCCTATAATTCACCCCTCCACTTT
CASSLTGSSYNSPLHF
>TRBD1|17|TRBV13|TRBJ2-3|NA
TGTGCCAGCAGCCTCCCTACCTGGACAGGGGAGGCAGATACGCAGTATTTT
CASSLPTWTGEADTQYF
>NA|10|TRBV10-1|TRBJ1-2|NA
TGCGCCAGCAGGACAGTTGGCTACACCTTC
CASRTVGYTF
>NA|14|TRBV5-1|TRBJ1-4|NA
TGCGCCAGCAGCTTGGGGCAGGGAGGCGAAAAACTGTTTTTT
CASSLGQGGEKLFF
>NA|15|TRBV7-6|TRBJ1-4|NA
TGTGCCAGCAGCTTGTACAGGGACCCAAAGGAAAAACTGTTTTTT
CASSLYRDPKEKLFF
>NA|16|TRBV5-1|TRBJ2-6|NA
TGCGCCAGCAGCTTAGGCTACGGGGCTGGGGCCAACGTCCTGACTTTC
CASSLGYGAGANVLTF
>NA|15|TRBV27|TRBJ1-1|NA
TGTGCCAGCAGTTCCCCCAGGGCGGGAGACACTGAAGCTTTCTTT
CASSSPRAGDTEAFF
>TRBD2|15|TRBV15|TRBJ2-1|NA
TGTGCCACCGCCCGGGAAGCGGGGGGAGACAATGAGCAGTTCTTC
CATAREAGGDNEQFF
>NA|15|TRBV5-1|TRBJ2-3|NA
TGCGCCAGCAGCCGAGCGGTGCCGGGCACAGATACGCAGTATTTT
CASSRAVPGTDTQYF
>NA|15|TRBV6-6|TRBJ2-7|NA
TGTGCCAGCAGTCAGAGGCCCGTCGAAGTCCTCGAGCAGTACTTC
CASSQRPVEVLEQYF
>TRBD2|15|TRBV6-4|TRBJ2-1|NA
TGTGCCAGCAGTGAACAGCGGGGGGACCTATTACTGCAGTTCTTC
CASSEQRGDLLLQFF
>NA|15|TRBV27|TRBJ2-1|NA
TGTGCCAGCAGTTTAGAGGGCAGTGGGGAAAGTGAGCAGTTCTTC
CASSLEGSGESEQFF
>TRBD1|13|TRBV7-9|TRBJ1-2|NA
TGTGCCAGCAGTTCGGACAGGGCGGCTGGCTACACCTTC
CASSSDRAAGYTF
>TRBD1|14|TRBV6-5|TRBJ1-2|NA
TGTGCCAGCAGTTCCACTCCAGGGGGGTTTGGCTACACCTTC
CASSSTPGGFGYTF
>NA|10|TRBV20-1|TRBJ2-3|NA
TGCAGCCCAAACGAGGTTACGCAGTATTTT
CSPNEVTQYF
>NA|11|TRBV28|TRBJ2-7|once
TGTGCCAGCAGTTGGCAATTTGAGCAGTACTTC
CASSWQFEQYF
>TRBD1|13|TRBV7-3|TRBJ1-1|NA
TGTGCCAGCAGCCCCGGACAGGGCTCTGAAGCTTTCTTT
CASSPGQGSEAFF
>NA|16|TRBV5-6|TRBJ2-2|NA
TGTGCCAGCAGCTTCGGGGGGCGCCTCCACACCGGGGAGCTGTTTTTT
CASSFGGRLHTGELFF
>NA|13|TRBV30|TRBJ1-5|NA
TGTGCCTGGAGCACCGGTGGGGGGCAGCCCCAGCATTTT
CAWSTGGGQPQHF
>TRBD1|12|TRBV6-5|TRBJ2-7|NA
TGTGCCAGCAAGGACAGGGCCCGCGAGCAGTACTTC
CASKDRAREQYF
>NA|15|TRBV11-2|TRBJ2-3|NA
TGTGCCAGCAGCTTCATCGGGGGTCACACAGATACGCAGTATTTT
CASSFIGGHTDTQYF
>TRBD1|12|TRBV28|TRBJ1-1|NA
TGTGCCAGCAGACGACAGGGATTTGAAGCTTTCTTT
CASRRQGFEAFF
>TRBD1|15|TRBV4-2|TRBJ2-1|NA
TGTGCCAGCAGCCCTCACAGGGGGATGAGGGGTGAGCAGTTCTTC
CASSPHRGMRGEQFF
>NA|15|TRBV5-4|TRBJ1-1|NA
TGTGCCAGCAGCCCCCCGGCCAGGGGCGTCACTGAAGCTTTCTTT
CASSPPARGVTEAFF